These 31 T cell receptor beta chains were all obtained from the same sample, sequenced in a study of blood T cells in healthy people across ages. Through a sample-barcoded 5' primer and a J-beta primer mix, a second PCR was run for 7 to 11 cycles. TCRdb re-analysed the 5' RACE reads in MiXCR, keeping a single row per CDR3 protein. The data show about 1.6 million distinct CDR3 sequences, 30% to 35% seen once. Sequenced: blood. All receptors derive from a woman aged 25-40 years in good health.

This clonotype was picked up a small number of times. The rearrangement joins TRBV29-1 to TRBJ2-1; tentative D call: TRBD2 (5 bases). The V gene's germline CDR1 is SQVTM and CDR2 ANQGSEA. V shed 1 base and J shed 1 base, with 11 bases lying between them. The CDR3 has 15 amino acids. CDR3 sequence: CSVEGAVSSYNEQFF. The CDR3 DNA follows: TGCAGCGTTGAAGGAGCGGTTAGTTCCTACAATGAGCAGTTCTTC.

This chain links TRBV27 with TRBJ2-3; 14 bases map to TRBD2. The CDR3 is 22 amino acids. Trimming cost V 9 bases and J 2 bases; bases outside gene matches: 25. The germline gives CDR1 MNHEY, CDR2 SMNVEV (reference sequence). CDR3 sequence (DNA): TGTGCCAGTCATCCGGGACAGGGTTTGCCGGGACTAGCGGGAGAGATCACAGATACGCAGTATTTT. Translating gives CASHPGQGLPGLAGEITDTQYF.

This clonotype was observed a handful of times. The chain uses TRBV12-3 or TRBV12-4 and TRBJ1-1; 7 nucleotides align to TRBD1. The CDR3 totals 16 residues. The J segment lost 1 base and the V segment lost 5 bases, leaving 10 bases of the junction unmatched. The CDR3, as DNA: TGTGCCAGCAGTCCGGACAGGTTAAGACCGAACACTGAAGCTTTCTTT. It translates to CASSPDRLRPNTEAFF.

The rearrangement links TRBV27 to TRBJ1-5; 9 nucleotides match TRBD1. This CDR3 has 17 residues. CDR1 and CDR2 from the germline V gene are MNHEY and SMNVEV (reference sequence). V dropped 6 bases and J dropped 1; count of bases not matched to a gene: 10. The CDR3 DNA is TGTGCCAGCAGACGACAGGGGGGGTGGCAGAGCAATCAGCCCCAGCATTTT. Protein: CASRRQGGWQSNQPQHF.

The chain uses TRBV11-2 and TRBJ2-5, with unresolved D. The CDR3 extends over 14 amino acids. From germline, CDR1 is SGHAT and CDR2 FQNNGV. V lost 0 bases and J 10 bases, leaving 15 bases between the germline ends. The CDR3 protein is CASSLDREWANQYF. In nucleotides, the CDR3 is TGTGCCAGCAGCTTAGATCGAGAGTGGGCTAACCAGTACTTC.

DNA for the CDR3: TGTGCCAGCAGATCCGGGACAGGGATGCAGCCCCAGCATTTT. This sequence encodes CASRSGTGMQPQHF. The chain recombines TRBV27 with TRBJ1-5; 9 nucleotides align to TRBD1. CDR1 and CDR2 from the germline V gene are MNHEY and SMNVEV (reference sequence). CDR3 size: 14 residues. The V gene end was trimmed by 6 bases and the J gene end by 7 bases; junction bases not matched to a gene: 7.

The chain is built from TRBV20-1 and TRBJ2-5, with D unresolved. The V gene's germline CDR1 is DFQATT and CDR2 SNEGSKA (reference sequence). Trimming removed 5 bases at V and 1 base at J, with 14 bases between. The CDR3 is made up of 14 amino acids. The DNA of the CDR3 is TGCAGTGCTCGGCGGAGTTGGGGCCAAGAGACCCAGTACTTC. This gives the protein CSARRSWGQETQYF.

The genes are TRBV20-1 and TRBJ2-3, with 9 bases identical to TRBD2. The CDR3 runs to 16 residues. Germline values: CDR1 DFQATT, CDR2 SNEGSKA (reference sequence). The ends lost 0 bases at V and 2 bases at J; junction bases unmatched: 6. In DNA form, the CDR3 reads TGCAGTGCTAGAGACGCTAGCGGGGATTACACAGATACGCAGTATTTT. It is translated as CSARDASGDYTDTQYF.

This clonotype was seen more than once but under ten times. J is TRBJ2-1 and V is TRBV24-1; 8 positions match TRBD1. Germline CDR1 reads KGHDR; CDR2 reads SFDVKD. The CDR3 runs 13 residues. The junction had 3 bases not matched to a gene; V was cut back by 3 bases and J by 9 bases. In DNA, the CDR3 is TGTGCCACCAGTGATCTAGGACAGGGTGAGCAGTTCTTC. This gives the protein CATSDLGQGEQFF.

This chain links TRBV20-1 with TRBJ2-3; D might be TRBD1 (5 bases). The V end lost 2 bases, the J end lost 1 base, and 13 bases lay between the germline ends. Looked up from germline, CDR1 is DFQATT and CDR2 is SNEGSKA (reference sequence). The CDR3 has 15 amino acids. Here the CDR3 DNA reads TGCAGTGCTAGAAACCAGGGTGGTGGCACAGATACGCAGTATTTT. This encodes CSARNQGGGTDTQYF.

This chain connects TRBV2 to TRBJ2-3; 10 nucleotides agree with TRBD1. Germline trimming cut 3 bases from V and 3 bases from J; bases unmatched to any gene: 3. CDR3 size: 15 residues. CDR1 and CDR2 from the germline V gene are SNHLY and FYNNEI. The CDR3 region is CASSEEGQGTDTQYF. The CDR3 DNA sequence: TGTGCCAGCAGTGAGGAGGGACAGGGGACAGATACGCAGTATTTT.

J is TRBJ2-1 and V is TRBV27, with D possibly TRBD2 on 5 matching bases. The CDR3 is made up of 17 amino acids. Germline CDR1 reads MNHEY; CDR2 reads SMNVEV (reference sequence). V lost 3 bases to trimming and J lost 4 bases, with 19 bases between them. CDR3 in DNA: TGTGCCAGCAGTTTGGGCCCCGGGGTTAGCGTATACAATGAGCAGTTCTTC. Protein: CASSLGPGVSVYNEQFF.

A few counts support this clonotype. The CDR3 DNA follows: TGTGCCAGCAGCCCCGCAGAGGGCTCAGGGGAGACCCAGTACTTC. Its translation: CASSPAEGSGETQYF. The rearrangement uses TRBV11-2 and TRBJ2-5; possibly TRBD1 or TRBD2 for D (5 bases each). Trimming took off 5 bases at V and 5 bases at J, with 18 bases between the two ends. Germline lookup yields CDR1 SGHAT and CDR2 FQNNGV. The CDR3 is 15 residues long.

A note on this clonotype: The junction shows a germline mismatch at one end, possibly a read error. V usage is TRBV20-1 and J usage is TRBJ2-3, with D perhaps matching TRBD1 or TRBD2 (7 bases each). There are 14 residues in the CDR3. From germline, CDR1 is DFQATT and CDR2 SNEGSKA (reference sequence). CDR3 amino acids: CSSIRGGSSDTRYF. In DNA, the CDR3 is TGCTCCTCTATCAGGGGGGGTTCTTCAGATACGCGGTATTTT.

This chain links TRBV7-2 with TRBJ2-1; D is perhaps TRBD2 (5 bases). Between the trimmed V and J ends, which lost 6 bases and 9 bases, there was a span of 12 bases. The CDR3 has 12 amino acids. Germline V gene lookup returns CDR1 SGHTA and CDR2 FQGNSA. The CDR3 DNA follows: TGTGCCAGCAGTTTACTAGGACTTGAGCAGTTCTTC. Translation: CASSLLGLEQFF. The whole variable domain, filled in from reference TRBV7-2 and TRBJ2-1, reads GAGVSQSPSNKVTEKGKDVELRCDPISGHTALYWYRQSLGQGLEFLIYFQGNSAPDKSGLPSDRFSAERTGGSVSTLTIQRTQQEDSAVYLCASSLLGLEQFFGPGTRLTVL.

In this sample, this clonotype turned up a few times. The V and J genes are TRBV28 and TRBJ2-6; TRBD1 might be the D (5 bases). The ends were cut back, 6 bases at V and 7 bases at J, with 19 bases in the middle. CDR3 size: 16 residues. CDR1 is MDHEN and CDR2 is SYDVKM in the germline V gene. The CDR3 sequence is CASRFDDSSSANVLTF. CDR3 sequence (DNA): TGTGCCAGCAGGTTTGACGACAGTTCTTCTGCCAACGTCCTGACTTTC.

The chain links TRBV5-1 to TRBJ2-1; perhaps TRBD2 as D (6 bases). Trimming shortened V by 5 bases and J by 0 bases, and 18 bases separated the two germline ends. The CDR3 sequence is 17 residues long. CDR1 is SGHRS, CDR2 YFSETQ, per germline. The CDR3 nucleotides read TGCGCCAGCAGACAAAATCCCGGGGGAAGCTCCTACAATGAGCAGTTCTTC. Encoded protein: CASRQNPGGSSYNEQFF.

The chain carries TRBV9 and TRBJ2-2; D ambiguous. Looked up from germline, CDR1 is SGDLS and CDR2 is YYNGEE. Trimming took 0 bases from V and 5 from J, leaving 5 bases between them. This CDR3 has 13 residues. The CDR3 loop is CASSVAETGELFF. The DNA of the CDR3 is TGTGCCAGCAGCGTAGCAGAGACCGGGGAGCTGTTTTTT.

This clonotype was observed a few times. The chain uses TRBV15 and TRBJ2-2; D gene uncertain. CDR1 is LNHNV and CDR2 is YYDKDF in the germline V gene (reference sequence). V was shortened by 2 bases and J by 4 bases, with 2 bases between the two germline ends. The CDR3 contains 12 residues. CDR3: CATSRITGELFF. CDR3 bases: TGTGCCACCAGCAGAATCACCGGGGAGCTGTTTTTT.

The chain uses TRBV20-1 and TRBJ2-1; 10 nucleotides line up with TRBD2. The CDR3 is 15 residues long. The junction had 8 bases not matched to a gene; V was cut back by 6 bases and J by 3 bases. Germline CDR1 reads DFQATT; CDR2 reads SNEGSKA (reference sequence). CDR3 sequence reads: CSARSASGSYNEQFF. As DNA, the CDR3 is TGCAGTGCCCGGTCCGCTAGCGGGAGCTACAATGAGCAGTTCTTC.

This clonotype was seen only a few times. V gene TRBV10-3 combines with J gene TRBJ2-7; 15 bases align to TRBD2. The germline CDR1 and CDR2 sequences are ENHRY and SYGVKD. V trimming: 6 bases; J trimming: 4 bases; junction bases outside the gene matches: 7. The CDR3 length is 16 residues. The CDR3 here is CAISLGTSGGQYEQYF. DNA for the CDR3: TGTGCCATCAGCCTGGGGACTAGCGGGGGGCAATACGAGCAGTACTTC.

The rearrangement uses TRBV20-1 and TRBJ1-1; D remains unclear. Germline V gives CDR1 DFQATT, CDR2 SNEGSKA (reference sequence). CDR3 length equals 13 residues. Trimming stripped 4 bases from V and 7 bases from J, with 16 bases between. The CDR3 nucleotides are TGCAGTGCTATAGACGGGGTAAGGAATGAAGCTTTCTTT. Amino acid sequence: CSAIDGVRNEAFF.

The CDR3 spells CASSPLAGGGYEQFF. In nucleotides, the CDR3 is TGTGCCAGCAGTCCACTAGCGGGGGGCGGGTATGAGCAGTTCTTC. This chain connects TRBV6-1 to TRBJ2-1, with 12 bases fitting TRBD2. This CDR3 spans 15 amino acids. Germline loops: CDR1 MNHNS, CDR2 SASEGT. The junction had 7 bases not matched to a gene; V was cut back by 5 bases and J by 8 bases.

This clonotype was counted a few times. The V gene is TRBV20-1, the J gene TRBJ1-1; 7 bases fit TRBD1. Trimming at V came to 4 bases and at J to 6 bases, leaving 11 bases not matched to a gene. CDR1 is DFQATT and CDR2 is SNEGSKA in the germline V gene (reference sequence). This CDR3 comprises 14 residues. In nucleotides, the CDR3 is TGCAGTGCTAATAAAGACAGGGTCGTCGCTGAAGCTTTCTTT. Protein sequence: CSANKDRVVAEAFF.

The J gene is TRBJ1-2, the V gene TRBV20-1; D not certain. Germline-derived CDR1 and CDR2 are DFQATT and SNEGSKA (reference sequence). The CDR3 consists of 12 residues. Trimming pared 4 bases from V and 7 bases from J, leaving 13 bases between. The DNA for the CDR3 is TGCAGTGCTAAACCGGAGTGTGGTGGCTACACCTTC. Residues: CSAKPECGGYTF.

CDR3 sequence (DNA): TGTGCCACCCTGGGGTACGATTCCGGGGAGCTGTTTTTT. It is translated as CATLGYDSGELFF. The chain carries TRBV28 and TRBJ2-2, with D hard to call. CDR3 length equals 13 residues. V was clipped by 10 bases and J by 6 bases, with 15 bases between them. Germline CDR1 is MDHEN and CDR2 is SYDVKM.

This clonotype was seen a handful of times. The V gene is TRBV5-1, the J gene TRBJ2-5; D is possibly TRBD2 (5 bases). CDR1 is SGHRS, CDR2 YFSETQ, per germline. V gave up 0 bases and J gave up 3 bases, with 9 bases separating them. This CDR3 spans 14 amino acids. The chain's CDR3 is CASSLVGLKETQYF. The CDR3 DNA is TGCGCCAGCAGCTTGGTTGGACTTAAAGAGACCCAGTACTTC. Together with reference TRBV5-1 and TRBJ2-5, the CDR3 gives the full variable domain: KAGVTQTPRYLIKTRGQQVTLSCSPISGHRSVSWYQQTPGQGLQFLFEYFSETQRNKGNFPGRFSGRQFSNSRSEMNVSTLELGDSALYLCASSLVGLKETQYFGPGTRLLVL.

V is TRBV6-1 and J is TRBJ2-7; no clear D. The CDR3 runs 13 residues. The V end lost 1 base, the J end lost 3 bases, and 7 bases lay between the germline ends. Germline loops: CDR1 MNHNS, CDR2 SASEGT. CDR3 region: CASSEERNYEQYF. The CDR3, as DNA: TGTGCCAGCAGTGAAGAGAGGAACTACGAGCAGTACTTC.

CDR3 in amino acids: CASSLKVPGLAGGNYNEQFF. As DNA, the CDR3 is TGTGCCAGCAGTTTGAAAGTCCCGGGACTAGCGGGAGGGAACTACAATGAGCAGTTCTTC. This sequence joins TRBV28 and TRBJ2-1; TRBD2 agrees at 16 bases. The CDR3 covers 20 residues. V dropped 3 bases and J dropped 3; count of bases not matched to a gene: 11. CDR1 and CDR2 (germline): MDHEN, SYDVKM.

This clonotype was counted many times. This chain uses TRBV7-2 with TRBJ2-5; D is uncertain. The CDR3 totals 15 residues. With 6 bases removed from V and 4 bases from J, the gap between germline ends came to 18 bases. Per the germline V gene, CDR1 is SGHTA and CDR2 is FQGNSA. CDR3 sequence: CASRRGGDRRETQYF. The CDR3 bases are TGTGCCAGCAGGAGAGGTGGAGATCGGAGAGAGACCCAGTACTTC. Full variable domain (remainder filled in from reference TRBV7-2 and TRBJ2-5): GAGVSQSPSNKVTEKGKDVELRCDPISGHTALYWYRQSLGQGLEFLIYFQGNSAPDKSGLPSDRFSAERTGGSVSTLTIQRTQQEDSAVYLCASRRGGDRRETQYFGPGTRLLVL.

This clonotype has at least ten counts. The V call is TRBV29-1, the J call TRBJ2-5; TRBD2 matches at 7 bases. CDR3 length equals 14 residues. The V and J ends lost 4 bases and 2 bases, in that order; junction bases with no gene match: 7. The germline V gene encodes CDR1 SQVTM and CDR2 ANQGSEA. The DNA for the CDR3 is TGCAGCGTTGGCCGGGACTACCTACAAGAGACCCAGTACTTC. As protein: CSVGRDYLQETQYF.